The text below deals with one T cell receptor beta chain. This sample was included in a study of shared clonotypes between healthy human individuals. CDR1 is SGHNT, CDR2 YYREEE, per germline (reference sequence). The length of the CDR3 is 14 residues. V was trimmed by 4 bases and J by 2 bases, leaving 13 bases between them. Execution of the assay was at deep level. Only in-frame clones appear in the TCRdb table, and some are missing; sequencing was by immunoSEQ multiplex PCR. The sample has hundreds of thousands of clones; around 96% are singletons. CD45RO negativity and positive selection for CCR7 defined naive CD8 cells, a population that excluded terminally differentiated effector memory CD45RA+ cells.

Sequenced input: naive CD8+ T cells sorted from blood. The rearrangement links TRBV5-4 to TRBJ2-7, with a tentative D call TRBD2 (5 bases). The receptor was isolated from a woman aged 25 to 45 in good health. The CDR3: CASSPDTRPYEQYF. CDR3 nucleotide sequence: TGTGCCAGCAGCCCGGATACTAGGCCCTACGAGCAGTACTTC.